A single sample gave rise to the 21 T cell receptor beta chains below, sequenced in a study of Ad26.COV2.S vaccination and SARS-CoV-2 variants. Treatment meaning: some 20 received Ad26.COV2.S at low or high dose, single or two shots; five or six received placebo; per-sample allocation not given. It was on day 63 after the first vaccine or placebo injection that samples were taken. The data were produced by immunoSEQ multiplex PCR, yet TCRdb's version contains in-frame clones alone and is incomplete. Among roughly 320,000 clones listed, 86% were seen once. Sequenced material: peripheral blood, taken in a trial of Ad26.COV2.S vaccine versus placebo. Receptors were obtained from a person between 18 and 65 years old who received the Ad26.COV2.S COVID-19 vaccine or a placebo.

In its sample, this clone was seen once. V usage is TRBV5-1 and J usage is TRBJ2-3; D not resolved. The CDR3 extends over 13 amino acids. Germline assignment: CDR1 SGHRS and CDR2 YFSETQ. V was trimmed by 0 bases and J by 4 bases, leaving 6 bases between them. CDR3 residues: CASSLALPDTQYF. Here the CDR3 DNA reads TGCGCCAGCAGCTTGGCCCTACCAGATACGCAGTATTTT.

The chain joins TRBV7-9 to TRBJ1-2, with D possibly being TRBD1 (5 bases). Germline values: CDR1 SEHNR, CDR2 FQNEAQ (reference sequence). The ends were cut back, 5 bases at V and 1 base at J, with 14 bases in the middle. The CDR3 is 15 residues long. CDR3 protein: CASSPLGRDNYGYTF. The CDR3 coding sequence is TGTGCCAGCAGCCCACTGGGGCGGGATAACTATGGCTACACCTTC. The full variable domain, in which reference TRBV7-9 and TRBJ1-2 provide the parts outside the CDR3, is DTGVSQNPRHKITKRGQNVTFRCDPISEHNRLYWYRQTLGQGPEFLTYFQNEAQLEKSRLLSDRFSAERPKGSFSTLEIQRTEQGDSAMYLCASSPLGRDNYGYTFGSGTRLTVV.

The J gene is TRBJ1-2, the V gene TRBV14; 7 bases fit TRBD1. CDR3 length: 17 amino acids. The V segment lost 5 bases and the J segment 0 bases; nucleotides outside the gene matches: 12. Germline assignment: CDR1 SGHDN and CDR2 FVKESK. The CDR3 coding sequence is TGTGCCAGCAGCGAATCAGGGGGGACAGCCACTAACTATGGCTACACCTTC. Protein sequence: CASSESGGTATNYGYTF.

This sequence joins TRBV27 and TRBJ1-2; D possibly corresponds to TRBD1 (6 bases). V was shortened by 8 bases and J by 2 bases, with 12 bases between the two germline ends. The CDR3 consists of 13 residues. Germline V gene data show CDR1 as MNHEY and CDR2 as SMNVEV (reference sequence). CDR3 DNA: TGTGCCAGCGGTCACAGGGCGAACTATGGCTACACCTTC. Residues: CASGHRANYGYTF.

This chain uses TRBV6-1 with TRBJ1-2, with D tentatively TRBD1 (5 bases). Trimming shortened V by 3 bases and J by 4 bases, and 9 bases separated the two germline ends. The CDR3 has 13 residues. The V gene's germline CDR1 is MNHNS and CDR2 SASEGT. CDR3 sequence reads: CASSDRVTYGYTF. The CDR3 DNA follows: TGTGCCAGCAGTGACAGGGTTACCTATGGCTACACCTTC.

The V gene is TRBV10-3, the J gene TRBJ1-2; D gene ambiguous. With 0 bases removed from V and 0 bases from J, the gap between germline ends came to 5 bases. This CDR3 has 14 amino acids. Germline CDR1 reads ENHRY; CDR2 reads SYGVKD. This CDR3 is CAISESAANYGYTF. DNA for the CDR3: TGTGCCATCAGTGAGTCAGCGGCTAACTATGGCTACACCTTC.

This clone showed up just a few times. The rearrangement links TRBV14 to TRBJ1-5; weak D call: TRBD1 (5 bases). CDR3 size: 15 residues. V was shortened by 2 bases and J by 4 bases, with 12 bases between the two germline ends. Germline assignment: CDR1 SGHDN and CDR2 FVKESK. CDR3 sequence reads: CASSQPDKQNQPQHF. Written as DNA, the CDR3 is TGTGCCAGCAGCCAACCGGACAAGCAAAATCAGCCCCAGCATTTT.

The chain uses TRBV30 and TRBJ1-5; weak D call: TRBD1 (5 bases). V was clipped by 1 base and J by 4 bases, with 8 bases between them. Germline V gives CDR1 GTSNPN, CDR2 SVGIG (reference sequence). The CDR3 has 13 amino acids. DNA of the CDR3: TGTGCCTGGAGTGGACAGTTGAATCAGCCCCAGCATTTT. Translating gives CAWSGQLNQPQHF.

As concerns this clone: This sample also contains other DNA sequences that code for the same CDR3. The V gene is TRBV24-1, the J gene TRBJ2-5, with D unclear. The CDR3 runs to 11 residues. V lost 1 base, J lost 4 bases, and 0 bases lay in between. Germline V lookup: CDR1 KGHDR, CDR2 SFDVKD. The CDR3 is CATSDLETQYF. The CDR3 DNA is TGTGCCACCAGTGATTTAGAGACCCAGTACTTC.

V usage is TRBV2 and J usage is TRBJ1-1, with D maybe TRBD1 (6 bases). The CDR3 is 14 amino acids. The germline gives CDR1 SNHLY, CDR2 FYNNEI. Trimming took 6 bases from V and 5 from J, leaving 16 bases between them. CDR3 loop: CASSQQGSRTEAFF. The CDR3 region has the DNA TGTGCCAGCAGCCAACAGGGCTCGAGGACTGAAGCTTTCTTT.

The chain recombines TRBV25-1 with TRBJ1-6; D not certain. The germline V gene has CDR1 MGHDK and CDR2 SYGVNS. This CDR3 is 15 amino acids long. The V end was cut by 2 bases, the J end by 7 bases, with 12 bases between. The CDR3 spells CASSERKGWNSPLHF. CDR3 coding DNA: TGTGCCAGCAGTGAAAGAAAGGGCTGGAATTCACCCCTCCACTTT.

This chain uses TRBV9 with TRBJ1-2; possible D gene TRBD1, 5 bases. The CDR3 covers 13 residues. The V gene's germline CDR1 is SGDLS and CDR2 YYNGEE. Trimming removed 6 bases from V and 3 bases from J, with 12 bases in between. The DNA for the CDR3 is TGTGCCAGCACCACAGAAGGGGACTATGGCTACACCTTC. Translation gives CASTTEGDYGYTF.

This CDR3 reads CASSPLLTDTQYF. CDR3 bases: TGTGCCAGCAGTCCGCTTCTCACAGATACGCAGTATTTT. The chain is built from TRBV27 and TRBJ2-3, with D uncertain. Germline V lookup: CDR1 MNHEY, CDR2 SMNVEV (reference sequence). The CDR3 is 13 residues long. Trimming stripped 5 bases from V and 2 bases from J, with 8 bases between.

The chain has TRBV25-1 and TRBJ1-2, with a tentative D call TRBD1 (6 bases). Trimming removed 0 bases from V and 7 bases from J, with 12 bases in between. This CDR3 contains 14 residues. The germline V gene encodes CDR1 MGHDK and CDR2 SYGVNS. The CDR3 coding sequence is TGTGCCAGCAGTGAATATGCAGGGGTGCCTGGCTACACCTTC. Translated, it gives CASSEYAGVPGYTF.

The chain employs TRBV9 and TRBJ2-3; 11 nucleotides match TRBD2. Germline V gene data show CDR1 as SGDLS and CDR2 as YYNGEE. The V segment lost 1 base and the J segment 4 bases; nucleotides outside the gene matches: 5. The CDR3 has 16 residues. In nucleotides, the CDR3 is TGTGCCAGCAGCGTATCCCTAGCGGGGGGACCAGATACGCAGTATTTT. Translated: CASSVSLAGGPDTQYF.

CDR3 coding DNA: TGCGCCAGCAGCTTGGTTCTAGCTGTAGATACGCAGTATTTT. This encodes CASSLVLAVDTQYF. The chain combines TRBV5-1 with TRBJ2-3, with TRBD2 as a possible D gene (5 bases). Trimming left V 0 bases short and J 5 bases short, with 10 bases between. Germline CDR1 SGHRS, CDR2 YFSETQ. This CDR3 is built from 14 residues.

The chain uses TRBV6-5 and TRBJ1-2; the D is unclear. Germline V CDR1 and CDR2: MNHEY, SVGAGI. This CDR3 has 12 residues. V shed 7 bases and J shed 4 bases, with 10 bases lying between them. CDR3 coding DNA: TGTGCCAGCACGAACAGAGTCTATGGCTACACCTTC. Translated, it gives CASTNRVYGYTF.

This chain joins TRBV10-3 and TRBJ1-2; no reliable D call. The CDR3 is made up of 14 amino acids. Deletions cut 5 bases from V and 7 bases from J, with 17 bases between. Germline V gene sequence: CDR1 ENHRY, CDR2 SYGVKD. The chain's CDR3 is CAISTAGRESGYTF. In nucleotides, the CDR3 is TGTGCCATCAGTACCGCCGGGAGGGAAAGTGGCTACACCTTC.

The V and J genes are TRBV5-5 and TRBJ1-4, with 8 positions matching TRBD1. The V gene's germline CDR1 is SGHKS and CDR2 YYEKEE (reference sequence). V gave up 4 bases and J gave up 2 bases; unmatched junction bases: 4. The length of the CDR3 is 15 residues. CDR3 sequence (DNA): TGTGCCAGCAGCCCCAGGACAGGGACTAATGAAAAACTGTTTTTT. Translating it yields CASSPRTGTNEKLFF.

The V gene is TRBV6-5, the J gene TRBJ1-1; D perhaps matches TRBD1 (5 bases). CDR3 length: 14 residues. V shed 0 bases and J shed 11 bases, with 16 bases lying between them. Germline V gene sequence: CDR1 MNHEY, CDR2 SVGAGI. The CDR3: CASSYSPGEPGAFF. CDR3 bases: TGTGCCAGCAGTTACTCCCCGGGGGAACCGGGGGCTTTCTTT.

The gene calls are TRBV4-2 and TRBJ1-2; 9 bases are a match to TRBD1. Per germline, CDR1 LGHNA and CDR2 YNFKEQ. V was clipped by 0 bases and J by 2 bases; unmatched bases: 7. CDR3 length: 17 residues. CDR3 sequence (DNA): TGTGCCAGCAGCCAAGAGGCGACAGGGGGGTTAAACTATGGCTACACCTTC. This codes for CASSQEATGGLNYGYTF.